This TCR beta chain is from a study of CD8+ T cells in alopecia areata. This clone is a singleton in its sample. Its antigen is unidentified. Notes on the study in general: Scalp and blood samples kept many expanded lesional clones throughout tofacitinib. Administration of tofacitinib significantly diminished scalp clonality and expanded CD8+ clones within the top 100. Scalp repertoires also include resident alphabeta T cells from normal skin.

Treatment here: oral pan-JAK inhibitor, 5-10 mg twice daily. The study team obtained lesional scalp punch biopsies and peripheral blood from alopecia areata patients. V lost 4 bases to trimming and J lost 5 bases, with 17 bases between them. This CDR3 spans 16 amino acids. Germline lookup yields CDR1 LGHNA and CDR2 YSLEER. Isolated RNA was reverse transcribed into cDNA used as the sequencing template. Produced via immunoSEQ multiplex PCR; TCRdb's table is partial and in-frame only. The top ten hold around 6% of the sample, which has 120,000 or so clones, over 60% seen once. Sequencing was performed on CD4+ T cells sorted from blood, taken at week 4, from a patient treated with tofacitinib. The clonotype was recovered from a human donor with alopecia areata. This chain links TRBV4-3 with TRBJ2-2; D is possibly TRBD1 or TRBD2 (7 bases each). In DNA, the CDR3 is TGCGCCAGCAGCCGCAGGTCAGGGGGAGGGACCGGGGAGCTGTTTTTT. It is translated as CASSRRSGGGTGELFF.